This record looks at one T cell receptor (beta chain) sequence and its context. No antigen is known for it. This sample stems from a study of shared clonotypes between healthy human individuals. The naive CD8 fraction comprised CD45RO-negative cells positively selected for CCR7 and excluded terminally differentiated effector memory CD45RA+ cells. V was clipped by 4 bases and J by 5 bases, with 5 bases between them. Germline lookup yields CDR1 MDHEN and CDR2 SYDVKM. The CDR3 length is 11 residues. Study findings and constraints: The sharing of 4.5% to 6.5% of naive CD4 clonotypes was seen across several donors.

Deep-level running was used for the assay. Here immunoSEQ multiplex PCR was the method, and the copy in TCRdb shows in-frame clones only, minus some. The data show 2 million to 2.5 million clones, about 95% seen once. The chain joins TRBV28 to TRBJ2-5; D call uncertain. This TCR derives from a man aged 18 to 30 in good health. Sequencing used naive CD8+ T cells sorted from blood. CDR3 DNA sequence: TGTGCCAGCAGTTCTGATGAGACCCAGTACTTC. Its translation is CASSSDETQYF.